The rows below give T cell receptor beta chains drawn from one sample of a study of shared clonotypes between healthy human individuals. Some clones are missing from TCRdb's copy, which holds only in-frame ones; the method was immunoSEQ multiplex PCR. Of roughly 550,000 clones detected, 95% to 96% appear once; the ten largest clones hold 0.085% to 0.11%. The sample was naive CD8+ T cells sorted from blood. The receptors were sampled from a woman younger than 45 in good health. CDR3s include the opening cysteine and the closing phenylalanine or tryptophan. D genes are given only for firm matches. Where a row states a size, it is once, few, many or the class of an expanded clone; other rows omit it.

j_gene,abundance,v_gene,len,d_gene,CDR3aa,CDR3nt
TRBJ1-6,once,TRBV27,13,NA,CASSLSSNSPLHF,TGTGCCAGCAGTTTGTCTTCGAATTCACCCCTCCACTTT
TRBJ1-1,NA,TRBV11-2,13,NA,CASSLARNTEAFF,TGTGCCAGCAGCTTGGCAAGGAACACTGAAGCTTTCTTT
TRBJ2-3,NA,TRBV28,15,NA,CASSLKRLYTDTQYF,TGTGCCAGCAGTTTAAAACGCCTCTACACAGATACGCAGTATTTT
TRBJ2-7,NA,TRBV6-1,16,NA,CASSEVGLGRVYEQYF,TGTGCCAGCAGTGAAGTAGGCCTAGGAAGAGTCTACGAGCAGTACTTC
TRBJ2-7,NA,TRBV11-3,14,NA,CASSSGTGSHEQYF,TGTGCCAGCAGCTCCGGGACCGGCAGCCACGAGCAGTACTTC
TRBJ1-2,NA,TRBV4-1,16,NA,CASSQVSSLDNYGYTF,TGCGCCAGCAGCCAAGTCAGCAGTTTGGATAACTATGGCTACACCTTC
TRBJ1-5,NA,TRBV9,14,NA,CASSLDGSNQPQHF,TGTGCCAGCAGCCTTGACGGGAGCAATCAGCCCCAGCATTTT
TRBJ2-7,NA,TRBV7-2,16,NA,CASSLGTVGAPGEQYF,TGTGCCAGCAGCTTAGGGACGGTTGGGGCGCCGGGTGAGCAGTACTTC
TRBJ2-7,NA,TRBV27,14,TRBD2,CATRIAGGPSEQYF,TGTGCCACCCGAATAGCGGGAGGGCCGTCCGAGCAGTACTTC
TRBJ1-1,NA,TRBV14,13,NA,CASSQELNTEAFF,TGTGCCAGCAGCCAAGAACTGAACACTGAAGCTTTCTTT
TRBJ1-2,NA,TRBV2,14,TRBD1,CASRPGQGAQGYTF,TGTGCCAGCAGACCGGGACAGGGGGCGCAGGGCTACACCTTC
TRBJ1-1,few,TRBV9,13,TRBD1,CASSPGGFTEAFF,TGTGCCAGCAGTCCAGGGGGGTTCACTGAAGCTTTCTTT
TRBJ1-2,NA,TRBV28,14,NA,CASSAAGGLYGYTF,TGTGCCAGCAGTGCGGCCGGGGGGCTCTATGGCTACACCTTC
TRBJ2-1,NA,TRBV19,12,NA,CASTSRGNEQFF,TGTGCCAGTACCTCTCGTGGGAATGAGCAGTTCTTC
TRBJ1-2,NA,TRBV7-9,14,TRBD1,CASSYGTGIYGYTF,TGTGCCAGCAGCTACGGGACAGGGATATATGGCTACACCTTC
TRBJ2-1,NA,TRBV12-5,16,NA,CASGLAAGPGFSEQFF,TGTGCTAGTGGTTTGGCCGCGGGCCCGGGATTTAGTGAGCAGTTCTTC
TRBJ2-1,NA,TRBV27,14,NA,CASSPDATYNEQFF,TGTGCCAGCAGCCCCGACGCAACCTACAATGAGCAGTTCTTC
TRBJ2-7,NA,TRBV19,15,TRBD2,CASSIAGESTYEQYF,TGTGCCAGTAGTATTGCGGGAGAGTCGACTTACGAGCAGTACTTC
TRBJ2-1,NA,TRBV4-1,13,NA,CASSHTGGNEQFF,TGCGCCAGCAGCCATACAGGTGGAAATGAGCAGTTCTTC
TRBJ1-5,NA,TRBV27,13,NA,CASSLGRREPQHF,TGTGCCAGCAGTTTGGGACGGAGGGAGCCCCAGCATTTT
TRBJ2-1,NA,TRBV28,15,TRBD1,CASSSPRDRGPREFF,TGTGCCAGCAGTTCCCCCCGGGACAGGGGGCCTAGGGAGTTCTTC
TRBJ2-5,NA,TRBV11-3,15,TRBD1,CASSLGGTAQETQYF,TGTGCCAGCAGCTTAGGAGGGACAGCCCAAGAGACCCAGTACTTC
TRBJ1-1,NA,TRBV15,18,NA,CATSRDPAAYTMNTEAFF,TGTGCCACCAGCAGAGATCCGGCAGCCTACACTATGAACACTGAAGCTTTCTTT
TRBJ2-1,once,TRBV7-6,14,TRBD1,CASSEGQGYNEQFF,TGTGCCAGCAGCGAGGGACAGGGTTACAATGAGCAGTTCTTC
TRBJ2-1,NA,TRBV27,15,TRBD1,CASRDRDRLHNEQFF,TGTGCCAGCAGGGACCGGGACAGATTACACAATGAGCAGTTCTTC
TRBJ2-3,once,TRBV13,15,TRBD2,CASSPKTSGRNTQYF,TGTGCCAGCAGCCCAAAGACTAGCGGGAGGAATACGCAGTATTTT
TRBJ1-1,once,TRBV13,14,NA,CASSLRGRADEAFF,TGTGCCAGCAGCTTACGTGGCAGGGCGGATGAAGCTTTCTTT
TRBJ2-1,NA,TRBV11-2,15,NA,CASSVTISKVDEQFF,TGTGCCAGCAGCGTGACAATTTCTAAGGTCGATGAGCAGTTCTTC
TRBJ2-7,NA,TRBV27,16,NA,CASSLSIGPGFYEQYF,TGTGCCAGCAGTTTATCGATAGGCCCCGGGTTCTACGAGCAGTACTTC
TRBJ2-3,NA,TRBV27,14,NA,CASSLTGSADTQYF,TGTGCCAGCAGTTTGACCGGGTCCGCGGATACGCAGTATTTT
TRBJ2-5,once,TRBV7-7,15,TRBD2,CASSQGRGFGETQYF,TGTGCCAGCAGTCAAGGGAGGGGATTCGGAGAGACCCAGTACTTC
TRBJ2-7,NA,TRBV29-1,13,NA,CSAGAPELYEQYF,TGCAGCGCCGGGGCCCCGGAGCTCTACGAGCAGTACTTC
TRBJ2-7,few,TRBV28,13,NA,CASSFGSSYEQYF,TGTGCCAGCAGTTTCGGTAGCTCCTACGAGCAGTACTTC
TRBJ2-7,NA,TRBV11-2,12,NA,CASSLDSYEQYF,TGTGCCAGCAGCTTAGACTCCTACGAGCAGTACTTC
TRBJ1-1,NA,TRBV2,16,NA,CASSDPSEGGNTEAFF,TGTGCCAGCAGTGATCCGTCGGAGGGGGGGAACACTGAAGCTTTCTTT
TRBJ1-1,NA,TRBV27,15,TRBD1,CASTLGQGDFTEAFF,TGTGCCAGCACCCTGGGACAGGGAGACTTCACTGAAGCTTTCTTT
TRBJ2-1,NA,TRBV5-6,15,TRBD2,CASSGGTSRYNEQFF,TGTGCCAGCAGCGGTGGGACTAGCCGATACAATGAGCAGTTCTTC
TRBJ1-5,NA,TRBV6-5,13,NA,CASSPDGNQPQHF,TGTGCCAGCAGCCCGGACGGAAATCAGCCCCAGCATTTT
TRBJ2-3,NA,TRBV28,15,NA,CASKWGALSTDTQYF,TGTGCCAGCAAATGGGGCGCCCTTAGCACAGATACGCAGTATTTT
TRBJ1-3,NA,TRBV9,16,TRBD1,CASSPSSRGPGNTIYF,TGTGCCAGCAGCCCTTCGAGCAGGGGGCCTGGAAACACCATATATTTT
TRBJ1-4,NA,TRBV19,12,NA,CASRSPWEKLFF,TGTGCCAGTAGATCTCCGTGGGAAAAACTGTTTTTT
TRBJ2-2,NA,TRBV6-1,12,NA,CASSGVAGELFF,TGTGCCAGCAGTGGCGTTGCCGGGGAGCTGTTTTTT
TRBJ2-1,NA,TRBV7-3,17,NA,CASSLNSGAYPGNEQFF,TGTGCCAGCAGCTTAAACAGTGGGGCCTACCCAGGGAATGAGCAGTTCTTC
TRBJ1-4,NA,TRBV19,16,NA,CASSKTSFPTNEKLFF,TGTGCCAGTAGTAAGACATCTTTCCCAACTAATGAAAAACTGTTTTTT
TRBJ2-7,NA,TRBV6-5,13,NA,CASRETITYEQYF,TGTGCCAGCAGGGAAACTATAACTTACGAGCAGTACTTC
TRBJ2-1,NA,TRBV19,14,NA,CASSIDLVNNEQFF,TGTGCCAGTAGTATTGACCTAGTAAACAATGAGCAGTTCTTC
TRBJ2-3,NA,TRBV27,14,NA,CASSPLPGAYTQYF,TGTGCCAGCAGTCCACTCCCGGGGGCCTATACGCAGTATTTT
TRBJ1-4,few,TRBV13,14,NA,CASSFGGDGEKLFF,TGTGCCAGCAGCTTTGGGGGGGACGGTGAAAAACTGTTTTTT
TRBJ2-1,NA,TRBV5-4,17,TRBD2,CASSPRLAGGNYNEQFF,TGTGCCAGCAGCCCAAGACTAGCGGGAGGGAATTACAATGAGCAGTTCTTC
TRBJ2-5,NA,TRBV2,12,NA,CASTQTGETQYF,TGTGCCAGCACCCAGACAGGAGAGACCCAGTACTTC
TRBJ2-3,NA,TRBV11-3,15,TRBD1,CASSPGQGRTDTQYF,TGTGCCAGCAGCCCAGGACAGGGACGCACAGATACGCAGTATTTT
TRBJ2-1,NA,TRBV7-8,12,NA,CASSRLGREQFF,TGTGCCAGCAGCAGACTAGGGCGTGAGCAGTTCTTC
TRBJ1-2,NA,TRBV28,15,TRBD1,CASSFIYTDRGGYTF,TGTGCCAGCAGTTTTATCTATACGGACAGGGGTGGCTACACCTTC
TRBJ2-1,NA,TRBV2,15,NA,CASSEGQFPTDEQFF,TGTGCCAGCAGTGAAGGACAGTTTCCCACCGATGAGCAGTTCTTC
TRBJ2-3,NA,TRBV7-9,14,NA,CASSLAPDTDTQYF,TGTGCCAGCAGCTTAGCCCCGGATACAGATACGCAGTATTTT